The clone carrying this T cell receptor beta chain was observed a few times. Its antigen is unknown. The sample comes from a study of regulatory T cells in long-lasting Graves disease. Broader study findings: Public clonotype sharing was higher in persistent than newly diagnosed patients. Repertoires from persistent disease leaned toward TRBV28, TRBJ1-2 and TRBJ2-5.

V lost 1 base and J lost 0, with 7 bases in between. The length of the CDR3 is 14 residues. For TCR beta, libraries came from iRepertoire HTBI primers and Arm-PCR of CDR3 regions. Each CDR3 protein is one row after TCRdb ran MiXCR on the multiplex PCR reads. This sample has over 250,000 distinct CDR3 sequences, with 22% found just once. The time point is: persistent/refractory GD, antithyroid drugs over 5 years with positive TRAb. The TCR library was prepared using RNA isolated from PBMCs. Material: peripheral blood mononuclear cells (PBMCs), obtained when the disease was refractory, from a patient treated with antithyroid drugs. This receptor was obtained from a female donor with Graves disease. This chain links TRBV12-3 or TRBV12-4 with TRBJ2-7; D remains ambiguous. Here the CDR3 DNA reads TGTGCCAGCAGTTTAGAGTTCAGCTCCTACGAGCAGTACTTC. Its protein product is CASSLEFSSYEQYF.